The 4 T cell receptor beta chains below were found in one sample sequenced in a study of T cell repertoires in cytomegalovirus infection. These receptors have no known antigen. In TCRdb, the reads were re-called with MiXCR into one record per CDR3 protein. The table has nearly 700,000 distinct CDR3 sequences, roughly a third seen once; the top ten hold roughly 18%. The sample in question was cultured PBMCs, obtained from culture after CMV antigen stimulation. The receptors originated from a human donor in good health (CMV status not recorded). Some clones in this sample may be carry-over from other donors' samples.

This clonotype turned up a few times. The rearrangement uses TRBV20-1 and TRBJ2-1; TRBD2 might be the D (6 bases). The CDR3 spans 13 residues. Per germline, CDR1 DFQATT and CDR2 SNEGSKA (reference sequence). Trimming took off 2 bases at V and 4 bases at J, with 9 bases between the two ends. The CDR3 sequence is CSARQGRYNEQFF. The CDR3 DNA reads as TGCAGTGCTAGACAAGGGAGGTACAATGAGCAGTTCTTC.

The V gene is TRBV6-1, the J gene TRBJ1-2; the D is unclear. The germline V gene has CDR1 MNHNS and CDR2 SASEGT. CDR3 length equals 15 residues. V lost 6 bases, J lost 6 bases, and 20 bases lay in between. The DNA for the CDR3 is TGTGCCAGCAGACCCGCTCTGGCCCCTCGGCATGGCTACACCTTC. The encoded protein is CASRPALAPRHGYTF.

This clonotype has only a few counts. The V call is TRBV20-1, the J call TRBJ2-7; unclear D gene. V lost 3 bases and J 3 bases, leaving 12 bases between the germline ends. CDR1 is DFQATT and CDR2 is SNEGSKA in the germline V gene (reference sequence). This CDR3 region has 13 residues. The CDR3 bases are TGCAGTGCTAGCCGACTCCCCGGCTACGAGCAGTACTTC. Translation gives CSASRLPGYEQYF.

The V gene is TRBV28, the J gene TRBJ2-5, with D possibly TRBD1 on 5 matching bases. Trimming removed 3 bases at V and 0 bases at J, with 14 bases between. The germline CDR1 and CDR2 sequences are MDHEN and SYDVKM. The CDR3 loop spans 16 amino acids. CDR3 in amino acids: CASSFRYRSNQETQYF. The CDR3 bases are TGTGCCAGCAGTTTTCGTTACAGGAGCAACCAAGAGACCCAGTACTTC.